Following are 9 T cell receptor beta chains from one sample sequenced in a study of OX40 agonist ivuxolimab in advanced cancers. The repertoire was sequenced with immunoSEQ multiplex PCR; TCRdb's copy has only in-frame clones and lacks some. Of tens of thousands of clones in the sample, more than 85% were seen once. The sample in question was CD4+ or CD8+ T cells sorted from blood, obtained in a trial of the OX40 agonist ivuxolimab. Receptors were obtained from an adult with an advanced solid tumor such as melanoma, head and neck, liver or kidney cancer.

The V gene is TRBV28, the J gene TRBJ2-5; 10 bases align to TRBD2. The V gene's germline CDR1 is MDHEN and CDR2 SYDVKM. Losses at the gene ends were 5 bases for V and 2 bases for J; bases not matched to a gene: 5. This CDR3 spans 15 amino acids. CDR3 in amino acids: CASSQTSGVQETQYF. The CDR3 DNA reads as TGTGCCAGCAGTCAAACTAGCGGGGTACAAGAGACCCAGTACTTC. Combining the CDR3 with reference TRBV28 and TRBJ2-5 gives the whole variable domain DVKVTQSSRYLVKRTGEKVFLECVQDMDHENMFWYRQDPGLGLRLIYFSYDVKMKEKGDIPEGYSVSREKKERFSLILESASTNQTSMYLCASSQTSGVQETQYFGPGTRLLVL.

The chain combines TRBV10-2 with TRBJ1-6; possibly TRBD1 for D (5 bases). The CDR3 covers 15 residues. Germline loops: CDR1 WSHSY, CDR2 SAAADI. Trimming took off 0 bases at V and 8 bases at J, with 11 bases between the two ends. The CDR3 spells CASSESGGWDSPLHF. The CDR3, as DNA: TGCGCCAGCAGTGAGTCGGGGGGGTGGGATTCACCCCTCCACTTT.

V and J are TRBV7-9 and TRBJ1-1, with a possible D match to TRBD1 (5 bases). The CDR3 loop spans 16 amino acids. V was pared by 5 bases and J by 3 bases, with 19 bases between. In germline, CDR1 is SEHNR, CDR2 FQNEAQ (reference sequence). In DNA, the CDR3 is TGTGCCAGCAGCCCCCCCTTAGTCGTGGGGGACACTGAAGCTTTCTTT. The encoded protein is CASSPPLVVGDTEAFF. The whole variable domain, filled in from reference TRBV7-9 and TRBJ1-1, reads DTGVSQNPRHKITKRGQNVTFRCDPISEHNRLYWYRQTLGQGPEFLTYFQNEAQLEKSRLLSDRFSAERPKGSFSTLEIQRTEQGDSAMYLCASSPPLVVGDTEAFFGQGTRLTVV.

This chain joins TRBV4-1 and TRBJ1-1, with D possibly TRBD1 on 5 matching bases. V was cut by 2 bases and J by 2 bases, with 18 bases left in between. Germline V lookup: CDR1 MGHRA, CDR2 YSYEKL. This CDR3 has 17 amino acids. In nucleotides, the CDR3 is TGCGCCAGCAGCCAACCCCTGAGGCAGGGACCCAACACTGAAGCTTTCTTT. Translating it yields CASSQPLRQGPNTEAFF.

J is TRBJ2-3 and V is TRBV15, with D maybe TRBD1 (6 bases). Trimming took 0 bases from V and 1 from J, leaving 14 bases between them. CDR3 length: 17 amino acids. Per the germline V gene, CDR1 is LNHNV and CDR2 is YYDKDF (reference sequence). The CDR3 DNA is TGTGCCACCAGCAGAGATAGGGACACTCTACGCACAGATACGCAGTATTTT. This sequence encodes CATSRDRDTLRTDTQYF.

This chain connects TRBV7-7 to TRBJ2-1; D gene ambiguous. CDR1 is SSHAT and CDR2 is FNYEAQ in the germline V gene (reference sequence). With 0 bases removed from V and 5 bases from J, the gap between germline ends came to 8 bases. This CDR3 is built from 14 residues. The CDR3 DNA reads as TGTGCCAGCAGCTTAGCGGTTGGCAACAATGAGCAGTTCTTC. Protein sequence: CASSLAVGNNEQFF.

This clone was observed a single time. The CDR3 bases are TGTGCCAGTCCGACGGGGGAGACCCAGTACTTC. Protein sequence: CASPTGETQYF. The V gene is TRBV7-9, the J gene TRBJ2-5, with D perhaps matching TRBD2 (5 bases). Trimming removed 9 bases from V and 5 bases from J, with 10 bases in between. Germline loops: CDR1 SEHNR, CDR2 FQNEAQ (reference sequence). This CDR3 is built from 11 residues.

The V gene is TRBV21-1, the J gene TRBJ2-5; TRBD2 reflects the table's D call only, with no check against the DNA. TRBV21-1 has pseudogene status. CDR3 length: 15 residues. CDR3 nucleotides: TGTGCCAGCAGCAAAGGGACTAGCGGGGAAGAGACCCAGTACTTC. This translates into CASSKGTSGEETQYF.

The rearrangement links TRBV14 to TRBJ2-7; TRBD2 aligns across 10 bases. Losses at the gene ends were 1 base for V and 2 bases for J; bases not matched to a gene: 2. The CDR3 consists of 15 residues. Per germline, CDR1 SGHDN and CDR2 FVKESK. The CDR3 bases are TGTGCCAGCAGCCAAGGGCTAGCGGGGGCCTACGAGCAGTACTTC. It codes for CASSQGLAGAYEQYF.